The TCR beta chain described here comes from a study of Graves' ophthalmopathy and Graves' hyperthyroidism. As for the study in general: Blood was drawn at initial diagnosis, before any treatment.

Study-level points and caveats: The model reached around 64% sensitivity and about 72% specificity for predicting ophthalmopathy progression.

RNA transcripts were the source from which TCR beta CDR3 regions were amplified. HTBI-primed RT-PCR formed the first round, and a multiplex PCR formed the second. From the multiplex PCR reads, TCRdb called clonotypes with MiXCR, one entry per CDR3 protein. The sample yields around 670,000 distinct CDR3 sequences, roughly two fifths seen once. In the case of this clonotype: Its antigen is unknown.

The V end was cut by 0 bases, the J end by 8 bases, with 10 bases between. Germline-derived CDR1 and CDR2 are SGHAT and FQNNGV. The CDR3 extends over 14 amino acids. This TCR came from an adult man with Graves' ophthalmopathy. The sequenced sample was peripheral blood. The V gene is TRBV11-2, the J gene TRBJ1-4; D is ambiguous. The CDR3 nucleotides read TGTGCCAGCAGCTTAGAATCTGGCGGGGAAAAACTGTTTTTT. Protein: CASSLESGGEKLFF.